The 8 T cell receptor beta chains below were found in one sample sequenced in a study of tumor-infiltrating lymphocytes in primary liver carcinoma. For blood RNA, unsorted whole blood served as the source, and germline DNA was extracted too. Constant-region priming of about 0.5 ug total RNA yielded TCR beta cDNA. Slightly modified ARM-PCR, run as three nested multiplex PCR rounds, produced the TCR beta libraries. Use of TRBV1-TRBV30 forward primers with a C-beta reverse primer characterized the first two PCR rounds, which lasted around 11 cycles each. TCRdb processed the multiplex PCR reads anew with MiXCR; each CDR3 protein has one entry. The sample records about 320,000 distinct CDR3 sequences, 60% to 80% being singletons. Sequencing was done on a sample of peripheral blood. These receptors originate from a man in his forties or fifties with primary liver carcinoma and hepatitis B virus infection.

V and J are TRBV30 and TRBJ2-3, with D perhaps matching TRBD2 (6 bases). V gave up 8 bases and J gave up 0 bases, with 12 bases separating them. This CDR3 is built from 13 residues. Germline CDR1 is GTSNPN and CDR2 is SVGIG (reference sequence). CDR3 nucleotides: TGTGCCCTTAGCGGAGTTAGCACAGATACGCAGTATTTT. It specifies CALSGVSTDTQYF.

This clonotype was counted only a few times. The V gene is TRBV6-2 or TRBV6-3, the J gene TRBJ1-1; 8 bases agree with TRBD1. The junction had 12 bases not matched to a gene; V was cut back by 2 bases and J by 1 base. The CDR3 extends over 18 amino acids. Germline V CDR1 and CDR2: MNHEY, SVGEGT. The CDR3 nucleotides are TGTGCCAGCAGTTACATGGGGAAAGGGACAGGCTGGAACACTGAAGCTTTCTTT. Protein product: CASSYMGKGTGWNTEAFF.

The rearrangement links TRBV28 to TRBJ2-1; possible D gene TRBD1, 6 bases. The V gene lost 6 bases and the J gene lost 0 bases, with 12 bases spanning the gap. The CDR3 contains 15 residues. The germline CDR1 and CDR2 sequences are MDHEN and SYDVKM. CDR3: CASSRQASSYNEQFF. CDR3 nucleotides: TGTGCCAGCAGCCGACAGGCGAGCTCCTACAATGAGCAGTTCTTC.

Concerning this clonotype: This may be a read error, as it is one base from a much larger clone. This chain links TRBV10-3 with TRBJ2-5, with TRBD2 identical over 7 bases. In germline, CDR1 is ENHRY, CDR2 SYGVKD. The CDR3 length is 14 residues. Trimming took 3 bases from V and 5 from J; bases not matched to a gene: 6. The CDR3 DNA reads TGTGCCATCAGTGAAGGGCAGGGAGGGGAGACCCAGTACTTC. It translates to CAISEGQGGETQYF.

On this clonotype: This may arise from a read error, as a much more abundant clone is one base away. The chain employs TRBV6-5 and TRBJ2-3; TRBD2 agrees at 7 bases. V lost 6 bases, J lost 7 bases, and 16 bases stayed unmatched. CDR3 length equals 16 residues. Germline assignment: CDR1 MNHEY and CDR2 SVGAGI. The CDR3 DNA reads TGTGCCAGCAGCCGACACCTCTCCGGGGGGATCTATACGCAGTATTTT. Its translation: CASSRHLSGGIYTQYF.

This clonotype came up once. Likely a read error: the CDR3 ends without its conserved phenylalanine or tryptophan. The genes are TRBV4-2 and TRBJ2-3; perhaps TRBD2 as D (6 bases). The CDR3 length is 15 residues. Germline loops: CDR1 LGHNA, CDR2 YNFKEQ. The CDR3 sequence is CASSPKVGLADRQYS. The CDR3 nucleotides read TGTGCCAGCAGCCCTAAGGTGGGACTCGCAGATAGGCAGTATTCT.

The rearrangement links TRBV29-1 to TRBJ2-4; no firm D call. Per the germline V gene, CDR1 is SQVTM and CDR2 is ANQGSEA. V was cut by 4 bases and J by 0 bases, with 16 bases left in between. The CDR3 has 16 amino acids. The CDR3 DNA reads TGCAGCGTTGTTGCCCTAAGCCGGCTAGCCAAAAACATTCAGTACTTC. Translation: CSVVALSRLAKNIQYF.

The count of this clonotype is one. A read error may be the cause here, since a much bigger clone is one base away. Here the CDR3 DNA reads TGCAGCGTTGAGTGGGGCGGGGGAGAGACCCGGTACTTC. It specifies CSVEWGGGETRYF. The chain carries TRBV29-1 and TRBJ2-5, with 7 bases matching TRBD2. CDR3 length: 13 amino acids. The germline V gene encodes CDR1 SQVTM and CDR2 ANQGSEA. The whole variable domain, filled in from reference TRBV29-1 and TRBJ2-5, reads SAVISQKPSRDICQRGTSLTIQCQVDSQVTMMFWYRQQPGQSLTLIATANQGSEATYESGFVIDKFPISRPNLTFSTLTVSNMSPEDSSIYLCSVEWGGGETRYFGPGTRLLVL.